These 9 T cell receptor beta chains share one sample of origin, sequenced in a study of control samples from healthy donors and cancer patients. Sequenced by immunoSEQ multiplex PCR; TCRdb stores in-frame clones only, minus some. The sample shows about 130,000 clones, approximately 92% of them seen only once. Source material: PBMCs. The receptors here all came from a man older than 75 with head and neck cancer.

The chain recombines TRBV9 with TRBJ2-3; no definite D call. V shed 4 bases and J shed 3 bases, with 3 bases lying between them. This CDR3 spans 11 amino acids. Germline CDR1 reads SGDLS; CDR2 reads YYNGEE. CDR3 nucleotides: TGTGCCAGCAGCCAGACAGATACGCAGTATTTT. It codes for CASSQTDTQYF.

The chain links TRBV7-9 to TRBJ2-5; no clear D. This CDR3 comprises 15 residues. Germline values: CDR1 SEHNR, CDR2 FQNEAQ (reference sequence). Between the trimmed V and J ends, which lost 4 bases and 3 bases, there was a span of 15 bases. The CDR3 DNA follows: TGTGCCAGCAGCTCCCTTGGGCAAGAAAAAGAGACCCAGTACTTC. Its protein is CASSSLGQEKETQYF.

There are a few counts of this clone. This chain joins TRBV10-3 and TRBJ2-7; D call uncertain. CDR1 is ENHRY and CDR2 is SYGVKD in the germline V gene. Trimming pared 5 bases from V and 0 bases from J, leaving 5 bases between. The CDR3 covers 12 residues. CDR3 in amino acids: CAISPDSYEQYF. CDR3 in DNA: TGTGCCATCAGTCCGGACTCCTACGAGCAGTACTTC.

The chain couples TRBV19 to TRBJ2-7, with 7 bases that match TRBD1. The CDR3 extends over 13 amino acids. V gave up 4 bases and J gave up 3 bases; unmatched junction bases: 3. Germline V gene data show CDR1 as LNHDA and CDR2 as SQIVND (reference sequence). The CDR3 spells CASSRDRHYEQYF. The CDR3, as DNA: TGTGCCAGTAGTAGGGACAGACACTACGAGCAGTACTTC.

This clone was seen a handful of times. The chain uses TRBV18 and TRBJ1-6; TRBD1 agrees at 8 bases. CDR1 KGHSH and CDR2 LQKENI come from the germline V gene. The CDR3 sequence is 14 residues long. The ends lost 3 bases at V and 10 bases at J; junction bases unmatched: 5. CDR3 region: CASSPTGEESPLHF. CDR3 nucleotides: TGTGCCAGCTCACCGACAGGGGAGGAATCACCCCTCCACTTT.

V gene TRBV24-1 combines with J gene TRBJ2-2; 11 bases fit TRBD2. With 3 bases clipped from V and 7 bases from J, the junction kept 6 bases outside the gene matches. The CDR3 sequence is 16 residues long. Per germline, CDR1 KGHDR and CDR2 SFDVKD. This CDR3 is CATSDPTSGSNGELFF. CDR3 DNA sequence: TGTGCCACCAGTGATCCCACTAGCGGGAGTAACGGGGAGCTGTTTTTT.

This chain uses TRBV9 with TRBJ2-1, with 12 bases lining up with TRBD2. Germline CDR1 and CDR2: SGDLS and YYNGEE. Losses at the gene ends were 4 bases for V and 9 bases for J; bases not matched to a gene: 5. This CDR3 is 14 amino acids long. The CDR3 coding sequence is TGTGCCAGCAGCCCCCGGACTAGCGGGATTGAGCAGTTCTTC. As protein: CASSPRTSGIEQFF. The full variable domain, completed using reference TRBV9 and TRBJ2-1, is DSGVTQTPKHLITATGQRVTLRCSPRSGDLSVYWYQQSLDQGLQFLIQYYNGEERAKGNILERFSAQQFPDLHSELNLSSLELGDSALYFCASSPRTSGIEQFFGPGTRLTVL.

The V and J genes are TRBV30 and TRBJ1-1; D ambiguous. Trimming shortened V by 4 bases and J by 0 bases, and 9 bases separated the two germline ends. The V gene's germline CDR1 is GTSNPN and CDR2 SVGIG (reference sequence). The CDR3 has 13 amino acids. CDR3 bases: TGTGCCTGGAATAAGGGTTTGAACACTGAAGCTTTCTTT. It is translated as CAWNKGLNTEAFF. Filled out from reference TRBV30 and TRBJ1-1, the complete variable domain reads SQTIHQWPATLVQPVGSPLSLECTVEGTSNPNLYWYRQAAGRGLQLLFYSVGIGQISSEVPQNLSASRPQDRQFILSSKKLLLSDSGFYLCAWNKGLNTEAFFGQGTRLTVV.

The chain couples TRBV5-1 to TRBJ1-2, with 9 bases lining up with TRBD1. Germline-derived CDR1 and CDR2 are SGHRS and YFSETQ. This CDR3 contains 15 residues. V trimming: 4 bases; J trimming: 0 bases; junction bases outside the gene matches: 4. The CDR3 reads CASSPRTGANYGYTF. The CDR3 DNA sequence: TGCGCCAGCAGCCCGCGGACAGGGGCTAACTATGGCTACACCTTC.